This passage covers 18 T cell receptor beta chains from one sample sequenced in a study of T cell responses to AZD1222 COVID-19 vaccine. Clones were sequenced by immunoSEQ multiplex PCR, and TCRdb holds only the in-frame ones, with some missing. This repertoire shows 95,000 to 110,000 clones, about 90% found once; its top ten account for 20%. Sequencing used peripheral blood, obtained on day 0 of AZD1222 vaccination. The receptors originated from an adult in good health.

V gene TRBV12-2 combines with J gene TRBJ1-1. TRBV12-2 corresponds to a pseudogene. The CDR3 totals 18 residues. Here the CDR3 reads CASRLVFGAGRGGGEAFF. The CDR3 bases are TGTGCAAGTCGCTTAGTATTTGGAGCCGGTCGGGGAGGTGGTGAAGCTTTCTTT.

The CDR3 bases are TGTGCCAGCAGCCAAGGGGGGCTCCAAGAGACCCAGTACTTC. Its protein product is CASSQGGLQETQYF. This chain uses TRBV14 with TRBJ2-5, with D possibly matching TRBD1 (6 bases). Germline V lookup: CDR1 SGHDN, CDR2 FVKESK. The CDR3 contains 14 residues. Trimming cost V 1 base and J 1 base, with 7 bases left between them.

The genes are TRBV6-2 or TRBV6-3 and TRBJ2-7; 9 nucleotides line up with TRBD2. The CDR3 has 14 amino acids. The germline V gene encodes CDR1 MNHEY and CDR2 SVGEGT. J lost 6 bases, V lost 6 bases, and 9 bases had no gene match. This CDR3 reads CASSPFSGRPEQYF. The CDR3 DNA is TGTGCCAGCAGCCCCTTTAGCGGGAGACCCGAGCAGTACTTC.

The chain recombines TRBV28 with TRBJ1-2; 12 bases map to TRBD1. CDR3 size: 16 residues. With V trimmed by 2 bases and J by 3 bases, 4 bases remained unmatched. Looked up from germline, CDR1 is MDHEN and CDR2 is SYDVKM. CDR3 amino acids: CASSLMGTGGDYGYTF. CDR3 nucleotide sequence: TGTGCCAGCAGTTTAATGGGGACAGGGGGCGACTATGGCTACACCTTC.

This rearrangement joins TRBV11-2 to TRBJ2-3; D remains ambiguous. CDR3 length: 14 residues. The V and J ends lost 1 base and 0 bases respectively, with 5 bases between them. Germline V gene data show CDR1 as SGHAT and CDR2 as FQNNGV. CDR3 sequence reads: CASSLGLSTDTQYF. DNA for the CDR3: TGTGCCAGCAGCTTAGGACTCAGCACAGATACGCAGTATTTT. Full variable domain (missing parts from reference TRBV11-2 and TRBJ2-3): EAGVAQSPRYKIIEKRQSVAFWCNPISGHATLYWYQQILGQGPKLLIQFQNNGVVDDSQLPKDRFSAERLKGVDSTLKIQPAKLEDSAVYLCASSLGLSTDTQYFGPGTRLTVL.

In its sample, this clone was seen a few times. The chain carries TRBV7-9 and TRBJ1-1, with a tentative D call TRBD1 (6 bases). V was trimmed by 5 bases and J by 6 bases, leaving 10 bases between them. The CDR3 has 12 amino acids. The germline CDR1 and CDR2 sequences are SEHNR and FQNEAQ (reference sequence). The CDR3 region has the DNA TGTGCCAGCAGCCAATCAGGGGCTGAAGCTTTCTTT. Protein product: CASSQSGAEAFF.

V gene TRBV30 combines with J gene TRBJ2-2, with a weak D call TRBD1 (6 bases). CDR3 length: 14 residues. Germline V gene lookup returns CDR1 GTSNPN and CDR2 SVGIG (reference sequence). V dropped 5 bases and J dropped 1 base, with 11 bases sitting between them. The DNA for the CDR3 is TGTGCCTGGCCCGGGACAAAGAACACCGGGGAGCTGTTTTTT. Its translation is CAWPGTKNTGELFF.

The chain employs TRBV28 and TRBJ2-7; D is unclear. The CDR3 length is 14 residues. V lost 6 bases and J 2 bases, leaving 14 bases between the germline ends. Germline assignment: CDR1 MDHEN and CDR2 SYDVKM. CDR3 bases: TGTGCCAGCAGCCCCCACGACACTGCCTACGAGCAGTACTTC. This codes for CASSPHDTAYEQYF.

V and J are TRBV28 and TRBJ1-5; a possible D gene is TRBD1 (6 bases). Trimming shortened V by 5 bases and J by 0 bases, and 14 bases separated the two germline ends. Germline CDR1 reads MDHEN; CDR2 reads SYDVKM. This CDR3 has 16 amino acids. This chain's CDR3 is CASSDGGLYSNQPQHF. CDR3 DNA: TGTGCCAGCAGTGACGGGGGGCTTTATAGCAATCAGCCCCAGCATTTT.

This rearrangement joins TRBV28 to TRBJ2-5; TRBD1 is a possible D gene (5 bases). The CDR3 covers 14 residues. V dropped 3 bases and J dropped 5 bases, with 13 bases sitting between them. Per the germline V gene, CDR1 is MDHEN and CDR2 is SYDVKM. As DNA, the CDR3 is TGTGCCAGCAGTTTTCTTGGGGCTACGGAGACCCAGTACTTC. Protein sequence: CASSFLGATETQYF. The whole variable domain, remainder taken from reference TRBV28 and TRBJ2-5, is DVKVTQSSRYLVKRTGEKVFLECVQDMDHENMFWYRQDPGLGLRLIYFSYDVKMKEKGDIPEGYSVSREKKERFSLILESASTNQTSMYLCASSFLGATETQYFGPGTRLLVL.

The chain links TRBV10-3 to TRBJ2-7; TRBD1 matches 10 bases. Germline values: CDR1 ENHRY, CDR2 SYGVKD. The J segment lost 6 bases and the V segment lost 5 bases, leaving 7 bases of the junction unmatched. The CDR3 runs 14 residues. CDR3 protein: CAISSPGQGFEQYF. The CDR3 bases are TGTGCCATCAGTTCACCGGGACAGGGGTTCGAGCAGTACTTC.

The chain couples TRBV27 to TRBJ2-7, with 8 bases matching TRBD1. The V gene's germline CDR1 is MNHEY and CDR2 SMNVEV (reference sequence). The CDR3 runs to 14 residues. The junction had 7 bases not matched to a gene; V was cut back by 2 bases and J by 7 bases. Written as DNA, the CDR3 is TGTGCCAGCAGTTTAAGACAGGGGTGGGGGGAGCAGTACTTC. Translated: CASSLRQGWGEQYF.

The chain recombines TRBV20-1 with TRBJ1-2; weak D call: TRBD1 (5 bases). The CDR3 has 11 residues. CDR1 is DFQATT, CDR2 SNEGSKA, per germline (reference sequence). V lost 6 bases, J lost 8 bases, and 13 bases lay in between. CDR3 sequence reads: CSAPRGRGYTF. The CDR3 nucleotides read TGCAGTGCACCGCGGGGACGCGGCTACACCTTC.

V and J are TRBV11-2 and TRBJ2-7, with 9 nucleotides matching TRBD1. Trimming took 3 bases from V and 4 from J; bases not matched to a gene: 4. CDR1 and CDR2 (germline): SGHAT, FQNNGV. CDR3 length: 14 residues. The CDR3 loop reads CASSLGTGPYEQYF. CDR3 nucleotides: TGTGCCAGCAGCTTGGGGACAGGGCCGTACGAGCAGTACTTC.

This clone showed up just once. V and J are TRBV3-1 (or the pseudogene TRBV3-2) and TRBJ1-1; 7 nucleotides line up with TRBD1. The CDR3 spans 16 residues. V was pared by 0 bases and J by 5 bases, with 9 bases of the junction left unmatched. From germline, CDR1 is LGHDT and CDR2 YNNKEL (reference sequence). CDR3 amino acids: CASSQDLKIQGTEAFF. The CDR3 DNA reads as TGTGCCAGCAGCCAAGATTTAAAAATACAGGGGACTGAAGCTTTCTTT.

The V call is TRBV9, the J call TRBJ1-5; the D is unclear. The CDR3 is made up of 15 amino acids. V was trimmed by 0 bases and J by 2 bases, leaving 9 bases between them. Germline V CDR1 and CDR2: SGDLS, YYNGEE. This chain's CDR3 is CASSVAGIGNQPQHF. The CDR3 coding sequence is TGTGCCAGCAGCGTAGCAGGAATCGGCAATCAGCCCCAGCATTTT.

The chain joins TRBV28 to TRBJ2-5; D gene unclear. The CDR3 loop spans 13 amino acids. Germline CDR1 is MDHEN and CDR2 is SYDVKM. The germline V and J ends were trimmed by 4 bases and 2 bases, with 8 bases remaining between them. DNA for the CDR3: TGTGCCAGCAGTTCGACGGAGCAAGAGACCCAGTACTTC. This sequence encodes CASSSTEQETQYF.

As DNA, the CDR3 is TGTGCCAGCAGTACGGCAGGATTTAGTCAGCCCCAGCATTTT. Its translation: CASSTAGFSQPQHF. J is TRBJ1-5 and V is TRBV6-5, with unresolved D. V shed 5 bases and J shed 6 bases, with 14 bases lying between them. The CDR3 sequence is 14 residues long. In germline, CDR1 is MNHEY, CDR2 SVGAGI.